The 7 T cell receptor beta chains presented below share a single source sample, sequenced in a study of blood T cell repertoires in COVID-19. Repertoires were generated with immunoSEQ multiplex PCR, while TCRdb's copy carries only in-frame clones and drops some. The table records about 220,000 clones, roughly nine tenths of them present only once. The sample taken for sequencing was PBMCs or T cells enriched from blood (not recorded which). These receptors were taken from a woman between 18 and 29 years old in a cohort exposed to, infected with or recovered from COVID-19 (not recorded which).

The chain has TRBV4-2 and TRBJ1-4; TRBD1 matches 9 bases. The CDR3 is 16 residues long. Trimming cost V 0 bases and J 8 bases; bases outside gene matches: 7. From germline, CDR1 is LGHNA and CDR2 YNFKEQ. CDR3 region: CASSQDAGQGGEKLFF. Written as DNA, the CDR3 is TGTGCCAGCAGCCAAGATGCGGGACAGGGCGGCGAAAAACTGTTTTTT.

The gene calls are TRBV6-5 and TRBJ2-2; 9 bases are shared with TRBD2. The CDR3 loop spans 16 amino acids. Germline trimming cut 2 bases from V and 2 bases from J; bases unmatched to any gene: 3. CDR1 is MNHEY, CDR2 SVGAGI, per germline. CDR3 sequence: CASSYEAGGNTGELFF. CDR3 sequence (DNA): TGTGCCAGCAGTTACGAAGCGGGGGGTAACACCGGGGAGCTGTTTTTT.

To note about this clone: The same CDR3 also results from other DNA sequences found in this sample. The chain carries TRBV6-5 and TRBJ2-5; no clear D gene. Trimming removed 0 bases from V and 2 bases from J, with 10 bases in between. Germline CDR1 and CDR2: MNHEY and SVGAGI. There are 15 residues in the CDR3. CDR3 in DNA: TGTGCCAGCAGTTACTCGAACCGCGTTCAAGAGACCCAGTACTTC. As protein: CASSYSNRVQETQYF.

Concerning this clone itself: At one boundary the junction diverges from the germline segment, which might be a read error. J is TRBJ2-2 and V is TRBV7-7, with 15 positions matching TRBD2. Looked up from germline, CDR1 is SSHAT and CDR2 is FNYEAQ (reference sequence). CDR3 length equals 16 residues. The CDR3 spells CASSRGLAGGTGELFF. CDR3 in DNA: TGTGCTAGCAGCCGGGGACTAGCGGGAGGCACCGGGGAGCTGTTTTTT.

This clone was counted a single time. This chain joins TRBV2 and TRBJ1-1; D unresolved. The CDR3 extends over 12 amino acids. Germline values: CDR1 SNHLY, CDR2 FYNNEI. Trimming removed 7 bases from V and 0 bases from J, with 6 bases in between. As DNA, the CDR3 is TGTGCCAGCAAACTCATGAACACTGAAGCTTTCTTT. It translates to CASKLMNTEAFF.

This chain uses TRBV24-1 with TRBJ2-7; 9 nucleotides agree with TRBD1. Germline lookup yields CDR1 KGHDR and CDR2 SFDVKD. Losses at the gene ends were 2 bases for V and 0 bases for J; bases not matched to a gene: 4. The CDR3 is made up of 16 amino acids. CDR3 sequence (DNA): TGTGCCACCAGTGATTCTCAGACAGGGGGCTCCTACGAGCAGTACTTC. Its protein is CATSDSQTGGSYEQYF.

The V and J genes are TRBV6-5 and TRBJ1-5; D is perhaps TRBD1 (6 bases). CDR3 length: 15 residues. Germline CDR1 reads MNHEY; CDR2 reads SVGAGI. Trimming stripped 4 bases from V and 0 bases from J, with 10 bases between. In DNA form, the CDR3 reads TGTGCCAGCAGTTTCCGACAGGATAGCAATCAGCCCCAGCATTTT. Residues: CASSFRQDSNQPQHF.